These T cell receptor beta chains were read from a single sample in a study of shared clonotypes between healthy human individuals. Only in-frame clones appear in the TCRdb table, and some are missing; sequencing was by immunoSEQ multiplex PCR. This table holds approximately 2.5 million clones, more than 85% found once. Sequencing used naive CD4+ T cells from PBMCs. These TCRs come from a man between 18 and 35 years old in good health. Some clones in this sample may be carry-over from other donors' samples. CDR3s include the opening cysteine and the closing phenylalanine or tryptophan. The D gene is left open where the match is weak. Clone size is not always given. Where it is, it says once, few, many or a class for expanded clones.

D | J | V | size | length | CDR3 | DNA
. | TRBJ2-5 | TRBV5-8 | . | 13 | CASSFTYQETQYF | TGTGCCAGCAGCTTCACGTACCAAGAGACCCAGTACTTC
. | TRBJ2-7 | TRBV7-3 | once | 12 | CASSLGANEQYF | TGTGCCAGCAGCTTGGGGGCCAACGAGCAGTACTTC
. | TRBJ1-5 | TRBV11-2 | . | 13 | CASSLEVSQPQHF | TGTGCCAGCAGCTTAGAAGTTAGTCAGCCCCAGCATTTT
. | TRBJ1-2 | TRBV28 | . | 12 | CASSLFPYGYTF | TGTGCCAGCAGTTTATTTCCATATGGCTACACCTTC
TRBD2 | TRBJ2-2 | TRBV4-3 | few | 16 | CASSQVLAGDTGELFF | TGCGCCAGCAGCCAAGTGCTAGCGGGAGACACCGGGGAGCTGTTTTTT
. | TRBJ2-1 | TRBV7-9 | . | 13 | CASRIPPGHEQFF | TGTGCCAGCAGGATCCCCCCTGGCCATGAGCAGTTCTTC
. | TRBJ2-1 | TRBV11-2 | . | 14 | CASSRDPGLNEQFF | TGTGCCAGCAGCCGAGATCCCGGGCTCAATGAGCAGTTCTTC
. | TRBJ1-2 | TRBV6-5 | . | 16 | CASSYSTFSFNYGYTF | TGTGCCAGCAGTTACTCGACCTTCTCTTTCAACTATGGCTACACCTTC
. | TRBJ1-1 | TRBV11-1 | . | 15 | CASSFQPGLGAEAFF | TGTGCCAGCAGCTTTCAACCGGGACTTGGGGCTGAAGCTTTCTTT
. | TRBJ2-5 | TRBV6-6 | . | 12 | CASRQGRETQYF | TGTGCCAGCAGGCAGGGTAGGGAGACCCAGTACTTC
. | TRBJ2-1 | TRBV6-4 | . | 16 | CASSARPASTDNEQFF | TGTGCCAGCAGTGCTCGCCCGGCTAGCACTGACAATGAGCAGTTCTTC
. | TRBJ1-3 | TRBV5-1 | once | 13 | CASSGDIGNTIYF | TGCGCCAGCAGCGGGGACATCGGGAACACCATATATTTT
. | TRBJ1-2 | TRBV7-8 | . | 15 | CASSLAGGANYGYTF | TGTGCCAGCAGCTTAGCGGGCGGAGCTAACTATGGCTACACCTTC
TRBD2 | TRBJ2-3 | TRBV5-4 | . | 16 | CASSLRTSGSADTQYF | TGTGCCAGCAGCTTGAGAACTAGCGGGAGCGCAGATACGCAGTATTTT
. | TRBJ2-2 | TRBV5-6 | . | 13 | CASSLGTTGELFF | TGTGCCAGCAGCTTGGGGACCACCGGGGAGCTGTTTTTT
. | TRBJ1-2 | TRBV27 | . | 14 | CASSPTSGRRGYTF | TGTGCCAGCAGTCCTACTTCAGGGCGGCGGGGCTACACCTTC
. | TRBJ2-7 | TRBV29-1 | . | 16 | CSVELVPGQGSYEQYF | TGCAGCGTTGAGTTAGTGCCAGGGCAGGGCAGCTACGAGCAGTACTTC
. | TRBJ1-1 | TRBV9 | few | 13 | CASSAQANTEAFF | TGTGCCAGCAGCGCGCAAGCCAACACTGAAGCTTTCTTT
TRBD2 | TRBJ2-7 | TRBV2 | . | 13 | CASSTGGDYEQYF | TGTGCCAGCAGCACCGGGGGGGACTACGAGCAGTACTTC
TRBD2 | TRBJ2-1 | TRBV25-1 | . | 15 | CASSDGLAYYNEQFF | TGTGCCAGCAGTGATGGACTAGCGTACTACAATGAGCAGTTCTTC
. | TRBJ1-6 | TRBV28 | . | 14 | CASSLFGRTSPLHF | TGTGCCAGCAGTTTATTTGGCAGGACTTCACCCCTCCACTTT
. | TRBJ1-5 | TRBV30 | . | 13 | CAWSVEGGQPQHF | TGTGCCTGGAGTGTGGAGGGGGGTCAGCCCCAGCATTTT
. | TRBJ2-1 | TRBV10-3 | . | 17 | CAISGAATQTQSDEQFF | TGTGCCATCAGCGGGGCGGCGACCCAAACCCAGAGCGATGAGCAGTTCTTC
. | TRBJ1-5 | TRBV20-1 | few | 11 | CSARVGQPQHF | TGCAGTGCTAGAGTGGGCCAGCCCCAGCATTTT
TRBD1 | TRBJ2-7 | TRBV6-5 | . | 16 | CASSSPIDRGTYEQYF | TGTGCCAGCAGTTCTCCGATTGACAGGGGCACCTACGAGCAGTACTTC
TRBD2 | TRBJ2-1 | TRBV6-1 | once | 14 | CASSAPSGVDEQFF | TGTGCCAGCAGTGCTCCTAGCGGGGTGGATGAGCAGTTCTTC
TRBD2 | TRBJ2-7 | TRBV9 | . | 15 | CASSGAGGLEDEQYF | TGTGCCAGCAGCGGAGCAGGTGGACTAGAGGACGAGCAGTACTTC
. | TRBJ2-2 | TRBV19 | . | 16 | CASSMSRVLSTGELFF | TGTGCCAGTAGTATGTCGCGAGTGTTGAGCACCGGGGAGCTGTTTTTT
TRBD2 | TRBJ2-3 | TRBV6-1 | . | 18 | CASSEGGVIAGAGDTQYF | TGTGCCAGCAGTGAGGGGGGGGTAATAGCGGGAGCTGGAGATACGCAGTATTTT
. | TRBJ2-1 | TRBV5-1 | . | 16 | CASSLQPTVSYNEQFF | TGCGCCAGCAGCCTACAGCCGACGGTCTCCTACAATGAGCAGTTCTTC
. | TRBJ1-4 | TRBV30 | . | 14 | CAWGNFPTGEKLFF | TGTGCCTGGGGAAACTTTCCGACGGGCGAAAAACTGTTTTTT
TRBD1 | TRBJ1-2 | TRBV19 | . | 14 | CASSQTGSNYGYTF | TGTGCCAGTAGTCAGACAGGGTCCAACTATGGCTACACCTTC
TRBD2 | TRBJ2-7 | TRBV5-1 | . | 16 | CASSPGGTQTVYEQYF | TGCGCCAGCAGCCCGGGGGGGACTCAAACGGTATACGAGCAGTACTTC
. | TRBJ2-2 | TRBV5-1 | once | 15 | CASSWATGDTGELFF | TGCGCCAGCAGCTGGGCGACGGGAGACACCGGGGAGCTGTTTTTT
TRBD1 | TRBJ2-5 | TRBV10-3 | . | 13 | CAISGTGEETQYF | TGTGCCATCAGTGGCACAGGGGAAGAGACCCAGTACTTC